This T cell receptor (beta chain) comes out of a study of vaccination effects on CD4 cells after COVID-19. Study-wide background: After the second dose, samples were taken at median day 72.

The CDR3 consists of 11 residues. Trimming took off 2 bases at V and 5 bases at J, with 6 bases between the two ends. Germline CDR1 SQVTM, CDR2 ANQGSEA. Assay: immunoSEQ multiplex PCR; the TCRdb copy retains only in-frame clones and omits some. The sample lists some 30,000 clones; about 66% were seen once. Comments on this clone: Its specificity is not known.

CD4+ T cells specific for antigen were expanded with viral peptide pools by the ViraFEST assay before sequencing. The culture ran for about 10 days, and then CD4+ T cells were isolated. Everyone in the study got two shots of either the BNT162b2 or mRNA-1273 vaccine. Supplemented with about 9.9 IU/ml IL-2 and 9.5 to 10 ug/ml peptides, some 2 million PBMC per well were kept in culture. Study-level results: In the late period after vaccination, infection- and vaccine-induced clones contracted markedly. Only 1 of 255 vaccine-induced clones from healthy vaccinees cross-reacted with common cold coronaviruses.

J is TRBJ1-1 and V is TRBV29-1; D unresolved. This sequence originates from a human donor who received a COVID-19 vaccine. The starting material was CD4+ T cells from PBMCs cultured with SARS-CoV-2 spike peptides, obtained after COVID-19 vaccination. CDR3 region: CSVERKTEAFF. CDR3 bases: TGCAGCGTTGAAAGGAAAACTGAAGCTTTCTTT.